One sample yielded the 3 T cell receptor beta chains listed below, sequenced in a study of cytomegalovirus exposure and HLA in healthy donors. The PCR made use of 60 Vbeta and 13 Jbeta primers. The protocol was immunoSEQ multiplex PCR, while the TCRdb copy is restricted to in-frame clones and leaves out a portion. The table includes 150,000 or so clones, almost 80% detected once. Material for sequencing was PBMCs. These receptors were collected from a female donor in good health and CMV-seronegative.

The rearrangement joins TRBV4-3 to TRBJ1-4; D possibly corresponds to TRBD1 (6 bases). The germline CDR1 and CDR2 sequences are LGHNA and YSLEER. CDR3 length: 14 residues. V was pared by 4 bases and J by 7 bases, with 13 bases between. The CDR3 reads CASSPSPRGEKLFF. Written as DNA, the CDR3 is TGCGCCAGCAGCCCCAGCCCCAGGGGTGAAAAACTGTTTTTT.

This clone was counted a few times. The chain carries TRBV5-1 and TRBJ1-1, with 7 bases fitting TRBD1. The germline gives CDR1 SGHRS, CDR2 YFSETQ. This CDR3 is 13 amino acids long. V was pared by 4 bases and J by 4 bases, with 4 bases of the junction left unmatched. DNA for the CDR3: TGCGCCAGCAGCGCACAGGGGTTCACTGAAGCTTTCTTT. Protein: CASSAQGFTEAFF.

Of note for this clone: At the DNA level, this CDR3 is encoded by other sequences in the same sample as well. The chain joins TRBV7-2 to TRBJ1-2; D ambiguous. The CDR3 runs 12 residues. V was clipped by 3 bases and J by 3 bases, with 5 bases between them. The V gene's germline CDR1 is SGHTA and CDR2 FQGNSA. CDR3 coding DNA: TGTGCCAGCAGCTTCGGGGACTATGGCTACACCTTC. Amino acid sequence: CASSFGDYGYTF.